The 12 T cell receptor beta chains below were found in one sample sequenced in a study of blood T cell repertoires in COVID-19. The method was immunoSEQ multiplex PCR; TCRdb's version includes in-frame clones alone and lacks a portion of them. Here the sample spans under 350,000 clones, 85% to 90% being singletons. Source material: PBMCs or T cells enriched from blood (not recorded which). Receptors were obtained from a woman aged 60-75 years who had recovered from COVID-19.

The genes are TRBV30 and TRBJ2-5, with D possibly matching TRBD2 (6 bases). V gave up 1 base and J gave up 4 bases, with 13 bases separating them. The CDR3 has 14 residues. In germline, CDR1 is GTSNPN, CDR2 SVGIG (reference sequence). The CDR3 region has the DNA TGTGCCTGGAGTGAGGGCCTCGGGAGAGAGACCCAGTACTTC. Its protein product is CAWSEGLGRETQYF.

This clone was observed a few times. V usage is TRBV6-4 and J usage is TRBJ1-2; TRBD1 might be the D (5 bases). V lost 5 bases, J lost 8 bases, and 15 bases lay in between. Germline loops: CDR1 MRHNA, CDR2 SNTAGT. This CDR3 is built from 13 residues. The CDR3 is CASSPDTRRGYTF. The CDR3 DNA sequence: TGTGCCAGCAGTCCGGACACGCGTCGAGGCTACACCTTC.

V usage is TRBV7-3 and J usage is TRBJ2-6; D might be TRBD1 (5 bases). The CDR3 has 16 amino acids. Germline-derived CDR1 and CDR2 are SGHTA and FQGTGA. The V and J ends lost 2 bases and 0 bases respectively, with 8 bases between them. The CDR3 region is CASSLSGHSGANVLTF. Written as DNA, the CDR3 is TGTGCCAGCAGCTTATCAGGGCACTCTGGGGCCAACGTCCTGACTTTC.

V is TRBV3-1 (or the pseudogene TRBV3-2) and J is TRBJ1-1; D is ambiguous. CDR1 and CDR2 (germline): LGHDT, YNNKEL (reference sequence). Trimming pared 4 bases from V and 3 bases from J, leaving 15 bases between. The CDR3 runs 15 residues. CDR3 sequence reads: CASSPLLVRDTEAFF. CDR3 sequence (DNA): TGTGCCAGCAGCCCACTTCTAGTCCGGGACACTGAAGCTTTCTTT.

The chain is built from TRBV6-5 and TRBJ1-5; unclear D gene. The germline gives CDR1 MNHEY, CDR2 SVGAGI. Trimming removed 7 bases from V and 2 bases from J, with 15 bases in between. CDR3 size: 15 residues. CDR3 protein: CASTDTRWGNQPQHF. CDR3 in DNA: TGTGCCAGCACCGACACTCGATGGGGCAATCAGCCCCAGCATTTT.

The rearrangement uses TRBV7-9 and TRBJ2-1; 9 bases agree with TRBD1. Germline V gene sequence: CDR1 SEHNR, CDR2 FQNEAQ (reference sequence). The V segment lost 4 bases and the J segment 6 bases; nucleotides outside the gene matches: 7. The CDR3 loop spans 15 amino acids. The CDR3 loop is CASSSRDRVANEQFF. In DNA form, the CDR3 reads TGTGCCAGCAGCTCTCGGGACAGGGTGGCCAATGAGCAGTTCTTC.

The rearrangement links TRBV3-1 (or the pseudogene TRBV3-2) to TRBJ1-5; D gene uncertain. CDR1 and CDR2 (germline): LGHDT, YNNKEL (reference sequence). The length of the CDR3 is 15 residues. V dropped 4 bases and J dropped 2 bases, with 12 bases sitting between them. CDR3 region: CASSRSTSGNQPQHF. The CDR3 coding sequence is TGTGCCAGCAGCCGTTCCACGTCAGGCAATCAGCCCCAGCATTTT.

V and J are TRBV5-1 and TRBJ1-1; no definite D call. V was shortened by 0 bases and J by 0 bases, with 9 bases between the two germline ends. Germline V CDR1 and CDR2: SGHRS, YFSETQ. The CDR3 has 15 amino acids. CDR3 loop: CASSLVGQVNTEAFF. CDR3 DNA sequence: TGCGCCAGCAGCTTGGTTGGCCAGGTGAACACTGAAGCTTTCTTT.

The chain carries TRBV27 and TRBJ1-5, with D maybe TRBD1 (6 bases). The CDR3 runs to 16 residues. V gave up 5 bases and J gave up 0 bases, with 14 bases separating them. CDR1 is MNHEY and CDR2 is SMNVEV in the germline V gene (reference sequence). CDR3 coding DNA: TGTGCCAGCAGTAGATCCGGGACAACTAGCAATCAGCCCCAGCATTTT. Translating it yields CASSRSGTTSNQPQHF.

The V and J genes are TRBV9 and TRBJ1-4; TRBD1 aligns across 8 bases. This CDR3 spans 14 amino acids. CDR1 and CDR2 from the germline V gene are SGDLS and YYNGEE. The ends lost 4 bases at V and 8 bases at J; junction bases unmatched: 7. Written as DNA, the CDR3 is TGTGCCAGCAGCTATGGGACAGGAGGGGAAAAACTGTTTTTT. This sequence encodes CASSYGTGGEKLFF.

CDR3 sequence (DNA): TGCGCCAGCAGCTTAAGGGGAGGAGATCAGCCCCAGCATTTT. Translation gives CASSLRGGDQPQHF. The genes are TRBV5-1 and TRBJ1-5, with D perhaps TRBD1 (5 bases). With 2 bases removed from V and 5 bases from J, the gap between germline ends came to 11 bases. CDR1 and CDR2 from the germline V gene are SGHRS and YFSETQ. CDR3 length equals 14 residues.

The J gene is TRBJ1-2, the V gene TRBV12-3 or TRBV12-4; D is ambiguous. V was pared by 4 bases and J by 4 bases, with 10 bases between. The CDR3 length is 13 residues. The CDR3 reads CASSYISGYGYTF. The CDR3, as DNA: TGTGCCAGCAGTTACATCAGTGGCTATGGCTACACCTTC.